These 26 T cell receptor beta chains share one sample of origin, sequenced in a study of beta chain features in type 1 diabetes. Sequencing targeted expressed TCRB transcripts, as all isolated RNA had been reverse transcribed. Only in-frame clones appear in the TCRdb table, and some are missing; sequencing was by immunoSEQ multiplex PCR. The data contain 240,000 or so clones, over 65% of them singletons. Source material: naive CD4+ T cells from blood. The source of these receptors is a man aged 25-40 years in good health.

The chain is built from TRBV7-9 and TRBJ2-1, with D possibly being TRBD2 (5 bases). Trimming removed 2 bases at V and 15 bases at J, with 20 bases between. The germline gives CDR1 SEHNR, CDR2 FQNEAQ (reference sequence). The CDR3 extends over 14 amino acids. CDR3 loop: CASSLSVSIEGRFF. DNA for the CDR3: TGTGCCAGCAGCTTAAGCGTTAGCATCGAGGGTCGGTTCTTC.

The chain's CDR3 is CASSGSGGTIYF. DNA for the CDR3: TGTGCCAGCAGTGGGAGTGGAGGGACCATATATTTT. This chain connects TRBV25-1 to TRBJ1-3; no firm D call. The germline CDR1 and CDR2 sequences are MGHDK and SYGVNS. The CDR3 consists of 12 residues. V was cut by 4 bases and J by 10 bases, with 11 bases left in between.

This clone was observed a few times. The DNA for the CDR3 is TGTGCCAGCAGCCTCAACTTCCGGGGCGCGGGTACAGATACGCAGTATTTT. Its translation is CASSLNFRGAGTDTQYF. The gene calls are TRBV7-6 and TRBJ2-3; D tentatively reads TRBD1 or TRBD2 (5 bases each). CDR1 SGHVS and CDR2 FNYEAQ come from the germline V gene. The length of the CDR3 is 17 residues. The V and J ends lost 5 bases and 3 bases respectively, with 21 bases between them.

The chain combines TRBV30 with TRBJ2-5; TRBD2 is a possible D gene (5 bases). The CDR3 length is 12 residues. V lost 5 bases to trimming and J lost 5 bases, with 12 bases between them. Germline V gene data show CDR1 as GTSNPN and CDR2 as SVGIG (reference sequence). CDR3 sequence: CAWGGSSETQYF. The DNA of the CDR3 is TGTGCCTGGGGCGGGTCCTCGGAGACCCAGTACTTC.

CDR3 in DNA: TGTGCCAGCAGCCAAGGACAGAAACCTCAAGAGACCCAGTACTTC. Amino acids: CASSQGQKPQETQYF. The chain carries TRBV7-2 and TRBJ2-5; the D gene is possibly TRBD1 (6 bases). Germline V gene data show CDR1 as SGHTA and CDR2 as FQGNSA. Trimming took off 5 bases at V and 2 bases at J, with 15 bases between the two ends. This CDR3 region has 15 residues.

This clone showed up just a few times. The CDR3 DNA reads TGTGCCAGCAGCACCCCTAGCAGCGAGCAGTACTTC. Encoded protein: CASSTPSSEQYF. This sequence joins TRBV7-9 and TRBJ2-7, with TRBD2 as a possible D gene (5 bases). V lost 5 bases and J lost 6, with 11 bases in between. CDR3 size: 12 residues. Germline V gene sequence: CDR1 SEHNR, CDR2 FQNEAQ (reference sequence).

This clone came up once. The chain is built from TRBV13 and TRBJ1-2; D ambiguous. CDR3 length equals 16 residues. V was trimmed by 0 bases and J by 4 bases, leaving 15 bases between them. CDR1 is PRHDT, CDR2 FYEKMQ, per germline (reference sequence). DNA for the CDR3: TGTGCCAGCAGCTTAGGCCTGTTGGCGGCTTCCTATGGCTACACCTTC. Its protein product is CASSLGLLAASYGYTF. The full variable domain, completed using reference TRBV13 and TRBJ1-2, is AAGVIQSPRHLIKEKRETATLKCYPIPRHDTVYWYQQGPGQDPQFLISFYEKMQSDKGSIPDRFSAQQFSDYHSELNMSSLELGDSALYFCASSLGLLAASYGYTFGSGTRLTVV.

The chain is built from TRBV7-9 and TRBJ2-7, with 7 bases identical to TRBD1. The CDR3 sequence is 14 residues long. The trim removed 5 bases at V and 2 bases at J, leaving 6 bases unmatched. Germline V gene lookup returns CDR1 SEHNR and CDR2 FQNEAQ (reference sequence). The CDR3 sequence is CASSRRDRPYEQYF. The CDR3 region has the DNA TGTGCCAGCAGCCGCCGGGACAGACCCTACGAGCAGTACTTC.

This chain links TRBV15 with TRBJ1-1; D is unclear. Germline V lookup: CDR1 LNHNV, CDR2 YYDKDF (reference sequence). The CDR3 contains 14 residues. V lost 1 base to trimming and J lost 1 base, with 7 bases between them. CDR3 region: CATSRVTSNTEAFF. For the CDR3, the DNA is TGTGCCACCAGCAGAGTCACCTCGAACACTGAAGCTTTCTTT.

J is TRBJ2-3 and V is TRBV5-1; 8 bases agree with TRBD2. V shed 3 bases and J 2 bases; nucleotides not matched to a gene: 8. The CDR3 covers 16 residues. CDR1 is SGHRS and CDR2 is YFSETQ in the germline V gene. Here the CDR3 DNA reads TGCGCCAGCAGCTGGGGGGCACTAGCGGACACAGATACGCAGTATTTT. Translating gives CASSWGALADTDTQYF.

The CDR3 DNA sequence: TGCGCCAGCAGCTTGAGGATCGGCGGGTCGCAAGAGACCCAGTACTTC. Translation gives CASSLRIGGSQETQYF. The genes are TRBV5-1 and TRBJ2-5; TRBD2 might be the D (5 bases). Germline V gives CDR1 SGHRS, CDR2 YFSETQ. V dropped 1 base and J dropped 2 bases, with 15 bases sitting between them. The CDR3 is made up of 16 amino acids. Using reference TRBV5-1 and TRBJ2-5 for the parts outside the CDR3, the full variable domain is KAGVTQTPRYLIKTRGQQVTLSCSPISGHRSVSWYQQTPGQGLQFLFEYFSETQRNKGNFPGRFSGRQFSNSRSEMNVSTLELGDSALYLCASSLRIGGSQETQYFGPGTRLLVL.

This chain's CDR3 is CASSPQVQGSHEQYF. The CDR3 DNA is TGCGCCAGCAGCCCCCAAGTTCAGGGTTCGCACGAGCAGTACTTC. The V and J genes are TRBV5-1 and TRBJ2-7, with D tentatively TRBD1 (5 bases). The CDR3 runs to 15 residues. Germline loops: CDR1 SGHRS, CDR2 YFSETQ. V lost 4 bases, J lost 5 bases, and 19 bases lay in between. Looking up the rest from reference TRBV5-1 and TRBJ2-7 gives the full variable domain: KAGVTQTPRYLIKTRGQQVTLSCSPISGHRSVSWYQQTPGQGLQFLFEYFSETQRNKGNFPGRFSGRQFSNSRSEMNVSTLELGDSALYLCASSPQVQGSHEQYFGPGTRLTVT.

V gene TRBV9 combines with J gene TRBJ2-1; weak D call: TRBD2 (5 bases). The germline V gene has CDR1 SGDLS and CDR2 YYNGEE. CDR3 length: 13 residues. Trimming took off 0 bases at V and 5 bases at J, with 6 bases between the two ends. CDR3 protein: CASSVAGNNEQFF. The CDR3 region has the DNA TGTGCCAGCAGCGTAGCCGGGAACAATGAGCAGTTCTTC.

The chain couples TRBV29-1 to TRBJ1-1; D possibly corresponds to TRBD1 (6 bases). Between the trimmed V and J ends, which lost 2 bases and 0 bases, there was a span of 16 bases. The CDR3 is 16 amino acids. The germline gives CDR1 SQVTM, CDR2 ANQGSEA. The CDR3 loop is CSVERDTIYMNTEAFF. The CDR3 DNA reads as TGCAGCGTTGAAAGGGACACCATTTACATGAACACTGAAGCTTTCTTT.

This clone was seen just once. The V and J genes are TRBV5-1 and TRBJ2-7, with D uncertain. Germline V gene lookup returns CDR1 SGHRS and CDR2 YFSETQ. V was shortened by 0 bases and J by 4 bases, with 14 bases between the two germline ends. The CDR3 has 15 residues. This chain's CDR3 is CASSLGPGDGYEQYF. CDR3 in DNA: TGCGCCAGCAGCTTGGGGCCCGGCGATGGTTACGAGCAGTACTTC.

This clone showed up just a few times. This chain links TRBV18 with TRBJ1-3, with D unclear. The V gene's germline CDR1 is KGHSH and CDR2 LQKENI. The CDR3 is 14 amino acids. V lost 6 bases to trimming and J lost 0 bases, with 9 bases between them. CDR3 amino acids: CASSPASSGNTIYF. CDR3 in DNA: TGTGCCAGCTCCCCTGCCAGCTCTGGAAACACCATATATTTT.

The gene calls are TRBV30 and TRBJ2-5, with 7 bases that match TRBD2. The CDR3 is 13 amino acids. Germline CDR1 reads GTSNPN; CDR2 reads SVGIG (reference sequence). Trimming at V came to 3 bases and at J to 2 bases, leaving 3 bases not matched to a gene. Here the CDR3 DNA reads TGTGCCTGGAGAGGGGAGGGACAAGAGACCCAGTACTTC. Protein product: CAWRGEGQETQYF.

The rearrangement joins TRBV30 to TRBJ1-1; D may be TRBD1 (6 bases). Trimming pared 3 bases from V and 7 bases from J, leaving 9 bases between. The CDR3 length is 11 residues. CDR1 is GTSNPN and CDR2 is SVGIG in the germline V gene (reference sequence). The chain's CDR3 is CAWSAGVEAFF. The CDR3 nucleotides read TGTGCCTGGAGCGCAGGGGTTGAAGCTTTCTTT.

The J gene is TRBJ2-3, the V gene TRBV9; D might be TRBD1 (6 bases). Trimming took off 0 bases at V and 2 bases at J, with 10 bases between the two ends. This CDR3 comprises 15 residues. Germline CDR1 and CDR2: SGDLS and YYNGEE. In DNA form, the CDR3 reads TGTGCCAGCAGCGTAGCGGCAGGGGTCACAGATACGCAGTATTTT. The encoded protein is CASSVAAGVTDTQYF.

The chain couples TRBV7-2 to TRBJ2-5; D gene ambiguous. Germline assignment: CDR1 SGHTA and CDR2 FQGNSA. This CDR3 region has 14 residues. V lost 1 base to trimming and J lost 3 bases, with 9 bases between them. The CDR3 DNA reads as TGTGCCAGCAGCTTAGGAGGAAGGGAAGAGACCCAGTACTTC. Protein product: CASSLGGREETQYF.

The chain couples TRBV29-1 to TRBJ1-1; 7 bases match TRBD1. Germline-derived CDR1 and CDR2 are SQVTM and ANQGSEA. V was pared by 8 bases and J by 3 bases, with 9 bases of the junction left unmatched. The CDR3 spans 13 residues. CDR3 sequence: CSTMTGRDTEAFF. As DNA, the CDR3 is TGCAGCACAATGACAGGGAGGGACACTGAAGCTTTCTTT. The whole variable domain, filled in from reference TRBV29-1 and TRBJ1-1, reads SAVISQKPSRDICQRGTSLTIQCQVDSQVTMMFWYRQQPGQSLTLIATANQGSEATYESGFVIDKFPISRPNLTFSTLTVSNMSPEDSSIYLCSTMTGRDTEAFFGQGTRLTVV.

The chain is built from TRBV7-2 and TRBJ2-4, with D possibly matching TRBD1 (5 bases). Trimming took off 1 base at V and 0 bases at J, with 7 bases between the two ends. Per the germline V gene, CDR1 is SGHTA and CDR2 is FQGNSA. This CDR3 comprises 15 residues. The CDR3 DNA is TGTGCCAGCAGCTTAGGTCAGGGAGCCAAAAACATTCAGTACTTC. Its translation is CASSLGQGAKNIQYF. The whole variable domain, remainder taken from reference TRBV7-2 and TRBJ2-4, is GAGVSQSPSNKVTEKGKDVELRCDPISGHTALYWYRQSLGQGLEFLIYFQGNSAPDKSGLPSDRFSAERTGGSVSTLTIQRTQQEDSAVYLCASSLGQGAKNIQYFGAGTRLSVL.

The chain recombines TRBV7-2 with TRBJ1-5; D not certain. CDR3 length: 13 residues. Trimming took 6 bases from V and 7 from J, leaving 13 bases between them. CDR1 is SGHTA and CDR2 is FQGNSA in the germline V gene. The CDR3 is CASSLVGRQPQHF. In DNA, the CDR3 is TGTGCCAGCAGTCTGGTCGGGCGGCAGCCCCAGCATTTT.

CDR3 amino acids: CASSVVDRNTGELFF. The CDR3 DNA sequence: TGTGCCAGCAGCGTAGTCGACAGGAACACCGGGGAGCTGTTTTTT. The chain combines TRBV9 with TRBJ2-2, with a tentative D call TRBD1 (5 bases). CDR3 length: 15 amino acids. V was clipped by 0 bases and J by 1 base, with 7 bases between them. Germline assignment: CDR1 SGDLS and CDR2 YYNGEE.

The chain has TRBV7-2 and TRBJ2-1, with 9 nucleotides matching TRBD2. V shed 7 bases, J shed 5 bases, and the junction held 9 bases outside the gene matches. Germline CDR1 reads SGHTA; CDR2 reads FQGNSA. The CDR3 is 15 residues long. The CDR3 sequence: CASILASGKNNEQFF. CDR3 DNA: TGTGCCAGCATCTTGGCTAGCGGGAAGAACAATGAGCAGTTCTTC.

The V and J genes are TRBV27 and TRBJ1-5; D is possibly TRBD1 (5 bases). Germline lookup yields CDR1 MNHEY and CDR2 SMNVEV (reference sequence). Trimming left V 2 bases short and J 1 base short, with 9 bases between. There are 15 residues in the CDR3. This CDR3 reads CASSLGTGSNQPQHF. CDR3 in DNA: TGTGCCAGCAGTTTAGGGACGGGAAGCAATCAGCCCCAGCATTTT.